A selection of T cell receptor beta chains follows, all from one sample in a study of blood T cell repertoires in COVID-19. TCRdb's table, derived via immunoSEQ multiplex PCR, lists solely in-frame clones and lacks some. The table shows approximately 220,000 clones, with about four fifths occurring only once. Input material: PBMCs or T cells enriched from blood (not recorded which). Receptor source: a woman in her 40s with acute COVID-19. Both conserved end residues are part of each CDR3. D genes are given only for firm matches.

>NA|TRBV30|TRBJ1-5|15
CAWSYPEQGNQPQHF
>NA|TRBV9|TRBJ1-6|16
CASSVGDGLNNSPLHF
>TRBD2|TRBV6-5|TRBJ2-7|16
CASSYGLAGSSYEQYF
>NA|TRBV10-3|TRBJ1-4|14
CAIKGTATNEKLFF
>NA|TRBV19|TRBJ1-1|14
CASSIGGADTEAFF
>TRBD2|TRBV6-6|TRBJ2-5|15
CASRKHSGRDGDQYF
>TRBD1|TRBV4-1|TRBJ1-2|16
CASSPTPSGTGAGYTF
>TRBD1|TRBV6-2/TRBV6-3|TRBJ2-1|16
CASSYSRQGTRFEQFF
>TRBD2|TRBV4-2|TRBJ2-3|16
CASSQEGTGGADTQYF
>TRBD1|TRBV9|TRBJ2-7|16
CASSPSRDRSSYEQYF
>TRBD2|TRBV7-2|TRBJ2-1|15
CASSRISGRDNEQFF
>NA|TRBV3-1/TRBV3-2|TRBJ1-1|13
CASSLRQSGRAFF
>NA|TRBV4-2|TRBJ2-7|15
CASSQDLGFSYEQYF
>NA|TRBV29-1|TRBJ1-5|14
CSVTEGRSNQPQHF
>NA|TRBV3-1/TRBV3-2|TRBJ1-1|13
CASTHESLTEAFF
>NA|TRBV9|TRBJ1-1|12
CASSVASTEAFF
>TRBD2|TRBV27|TRBJ2-3|17
CASSIHRTSGSSDTQYF
>NA|TRBV7-9|TRBJ1-3|18
CASSFITGFLLSGNTIYF
>TRBD1|TRBV7-2|TRBJ2-5|16
CASSLRDRGLGETQYF
>TRBD1|TRBV4-1|TRBJ2-7|14
CASSPGQGRYEQYF
>TRBD2|TRBV2|TRBJ2-2|14
CASKKRDGGGELFF
>NA|TRBV2|TRBJ2-3|14
CATPAGRGTDTQYF
>TRBD1|TRBV2|TRBJ2-7|13
CASSRQGYDEQYF
>NA|TRBV24-1|TRBJ2-1|14
CATSGSQRYNEQFF
>NA|TRBV28|TRBJ1-5|12
CASSLSYQPQHF
>NA|TRBV2|TRBJ1-1|15
CASRGNAGRGTEAFF
>TRBD2|TRBV7-8|TRBJ2-1|14
CASMLAGGQNEQFF
>NA|TRBV7-6|TRBJ1-2|14
CASSLGAGDYGYTF
>NA|TRBV2|TRBJ1-2|12
CASTEDTYGYTF
>NA|TRBV5-6|TRBJ1-4|14
CASSLPATNEKLFF
>TRBD2|TRBV7-2|TRBJ2-7|14
CASSLERAGYEQYF
>TRBD2|TRBV5-1|TRBJ2-1|21
CASSLPRTSGRTWSSYNEQFF
>TRBD1|TRBV5-1|TRBJ1-2|12
CASSDRGSGYTF
>NA|TRBV30|TRBJ1-2|15
CAWGTGLGSNYGYTF
>TRBD1|TRBV27|TRBJ1-2|14
CASSLYRTGVGYTF
>TRBD1|TRBV18|TRBJ1-4|16
CASSRNTGGPNEKLFF
>NA|TRBV5-4|TRBJ2-2|12
CASSLAPGELFF
>TRBD1|TRBV6-2/TRBV6-3|TRBJ1-2|14
CASNYPGTGYGYTF
>TRBD1|TRBV7-9|TRBJ2-5|14
CASSLTGEWETQYF
>NA|TRBV5-1|TRBJ1-1|14
CASTGTGHDTEAFF
>NA|TRBV21-1|TRBJ1-6|17
CASSNWIYTGRDSPLHF
>TRBD1|TRBV6-6|TRBJ1-5|15
CASSFGRQGKQPQHF
>NA|TRBV9|TRBJ2-2|15
CASSVSLANTGELFF
>NA|TRBV27|TRBJ1-1|15
CASSAPTGPATEAFF
>TRBD2|TRBV7-2|TRBJ2-5|15
CASSSDSGGAKTQYF
>TRBD2|TRBV7-2|TRBJ2-7|17
CASSLRGPGLGSHEQYF
>NA|TRBV5-5|TRBJ2-1|14
CASSLTGTYNEQFF
>TRBD2|TRBV28|TRBJ2-5|15
CASRGSGGAGETQYF
>NA|TRBV4-3|TRBJ2-1|14
CASSPNPGLDEQFF
>NA|TRBV19|TRBJ1-2|16
CASTEESRRFNYGYTF
>TRBD1|TRBV18|TRBJ1-2|14
CASSLDRGRDGYTF
>TRBD2|TRBV7-2|TRBJ2-5|13
CASSPGLAETQYF